This entry describes one TCR beta chain. What it recognizes is unknown. This specimen belongs to a study of T cell responses to AZD1222 COVID-19 vaccine. Study overall: Pooled together were second doses at about 4 or about 12 weeks.

The protocol was immunoSEQ multiplex PCR, while the TCRdb copy is restricted to in-frame clones and leaves out a portion. Of about 100,000 clones listed, approximately 90% are singletons. Points from the study as a whole: Spike was spanned by vaccine-associated CD4 TCRs, which were dominant at 160-218 and 743-854. Donors, mostly white British, included more females; clonal diversity was possibly underestimated.

Germline V CDR1 and CDR2: SGHTA, FQGTGA. Germline trimming cut 4 bases from V and 4 bases from J; bases unmatched to any gene: 8. The CDR3 length is 17 residues. This sequence originates from an adult in good health. This chain uses TRBV7-3 with TRBJ2-2; 11 bases map to TRBD2. This material consisted of peripheral blood, taken on day 0 of AZD1222 vaccination. The CDR3 DNA is TGTGCCAGCAGCTCCCGACTAGCGGGATTATTCACCGGGGAGCTGTTTTTT. Translated, it gives CASSSRLAGLFTGELFF.